This TCR beta chain was identified during a study of shared clonotypes between healthy human individuals (TCRdb year 2020). In terms of the full investigation: A couple of women and a few men aged 18 to 49 years were included in the cohort. For each donor, CD4 naive and CD4 memory were each run on three plates, CD8 naive on two plates, and CD8 memory on one plate. To estimate repertoire size and how much clonotypes are shared between individuals, the study performed deep sequencing of blood TCR repertoires from about five healthy adults. Different laboratories and diverse techniques were used to prepare libraries and sequence TCR repertoires, to increase sequencing depth and limit assay-specific biases. Each donor's leukapheresis produced roughly between roughly 0.94 and 9.5 billion PBMCs. Study-wide conclusions, independent of this receptor: Based on pairwise subsampling, the degree of clonotype sharing among donors was expected to be affected by sequencing depth. Higher generation probabilities were observed for clonotypes shared by all four sorted-subset donors than for non-shared clonotypes. Naive subsets generally had larger estimated clonotype richness than memory subsets. The genetic and exposure-history diversity represented was limited by the small number of donors. Across a few donors, 5% to 6% of naive CD4, around 3.3% of naive CD8, 2.3% of memory CD4, and approximately 0.42% of memory CD8 clonotypes were shared. Even with the large sequencing depth, rarefaction of the sorted-subset datasets indicated that sequencing was incomplete. Sampling was restricted to blood, and TCR repertoires in tissue are likely to differ from TCR repertoires in blood.

About this clone itself: Its recognized antigen is unknown. No quality values exist for individual bases; no much larger clone is one base distant.

The junction shows trimming of 4 bases on V and 1 base on J, plus 14 bases between the germline ends. From the germline V gene, CDR1 is LGHNA and CDR2 is YNFKEQ. The CDR3 has 16 amino acids, counting the end cysteine and phenylalanine. Only the CDR3 region is kept as DNA, spanning 48 bases read in frame from base 1. The donors were healthy, HIV-negative adults who had no recently reported acute infections or vaccinations. Every donor was a Caucasian adult residing in Nashville, Tennessee, USA. CD4+ T cells were enriched by magnetic negative selection; naive cells were then positively selected on CD45RA, and the negative fraction formed the memory subset. After blood collection by leukapheresis, PBMCs were isolated using Ficoll-Histopaque density gradient centrifugation and then cryopreserved in the vapor phase of liquid nitrogen. Analytical flow cytometry was used to check the purity and quantity of every magnetically sorted T cell population. Genomic DNA was isolated from every sorted fraction and measured by UV absorbance on a Nanodrop 2000c.

Using the deep immunoSEQ assay, TCR CDR3 regions were amplified from genomic DNA by multiplex PCR. For each cell subset, the extracted genomic DNA was distributed evenly across all wells of several immunoSEQ 96-well plates, and each plate served as one replicate. For sorted subsets, each replicate PCR was loaded with around 200 ng genomic DNA, equivalent to 25,000 to 30,000 T cell genomes. Purified libraries were measured with a Qubit 3.0 fluorometer, size-checked on a Bioanalyzer 2100, and measured again with the KAPA Library Quantification kit. Every immunoSEQ 96-well plate was sequenced on a separate single-read 150-cycle Illumina NextSeq 550 flow cell. The authors' pipeline ran thus. Because the immunoSEQ output included only junctional sequences and no quality scores, the filtering could not be the same as the filtering used for full-length reads. To assign V/J genes and CDR3, sequences were annotated using PyIR, a Python wrapper for IgBLAST v1.9, with IMGT germline references. Reads with weak V/J assignments (E-value above 1e-6), missing CDR3, stop codons, out-of-frame junctions, or ambiguous translated residues were removed. V3J clonotypes were defined by identical inferred V gene, J gene, and CDR3 amino acid sequence. To compute the percentage overlap between repertoires, the number of shared unique clonotypes was divided by the size of the smaller repertoire. Three approaches were used to assess repertoire richness: RTK rarefaction, the Chao1 estimator, and Recon v2.1 estimates of unobserved clonotypes. Generation probabilities for all TCRbeta clonotypes obtained by the gDNA method from four donors were computed using OLGA. TCRdb obtained this table from immuneACCESS and retained in-frame rearrangements with V and J assigned. These tables miss some clones; where compared with another copy, unresolved V genes account for less than half of the shortfall, and the remainder is unexplained. The V and J calls and clone size were taken over from that table, and D and trimming were inferred from the DNA. The sample table lists about 2.3 million clones, approximately 93% of them with a count of one. The top ten hold 0.39% of the sample.

The clonotype comes from a man between 18 and 35 years old in good health. Some clones in this sample may be carry-over from other donors' samples. Specimen: naive CD4+ T cells from PBMCs. The cell subset or site label of this sample denotes: CD45RA+ positively selected. The rearranged segments are TRBV4-2 and TRBJ1-5; a confident D gene designation cannot be given. The DNA is TGTGCCAGCAGCCGAGTAGCCCGACAAAGCAATCAGCCCCAGCATTTT. Its translation is CASSRVARQSNQPQHF.